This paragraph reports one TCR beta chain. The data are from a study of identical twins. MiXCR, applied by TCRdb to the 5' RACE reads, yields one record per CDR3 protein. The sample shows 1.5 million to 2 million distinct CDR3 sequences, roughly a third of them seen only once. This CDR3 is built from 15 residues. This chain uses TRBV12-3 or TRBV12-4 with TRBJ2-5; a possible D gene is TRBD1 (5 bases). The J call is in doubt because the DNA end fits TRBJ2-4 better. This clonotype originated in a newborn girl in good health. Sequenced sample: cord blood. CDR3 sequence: CASSLAGHELDIQYF. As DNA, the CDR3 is TGTGCCAGCAGTTTAGCCGGACACGAGTTGGACATTCAGTACTTC.